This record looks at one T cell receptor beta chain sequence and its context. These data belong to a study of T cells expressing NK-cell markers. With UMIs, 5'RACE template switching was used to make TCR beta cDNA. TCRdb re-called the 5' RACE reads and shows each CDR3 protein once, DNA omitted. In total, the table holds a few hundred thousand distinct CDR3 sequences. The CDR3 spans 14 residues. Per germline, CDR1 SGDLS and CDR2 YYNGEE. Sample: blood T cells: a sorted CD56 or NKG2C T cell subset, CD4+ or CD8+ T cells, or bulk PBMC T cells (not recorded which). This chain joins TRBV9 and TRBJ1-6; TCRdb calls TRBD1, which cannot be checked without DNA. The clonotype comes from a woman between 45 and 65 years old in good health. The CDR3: CASSVLPGNSPLHF.